These T cell receptor beta chains were read from a single sample in a study of post-analysis software for immune sequencing data. TCRdb independently ran MiXCR on the PCR reads; one entry per CDR3 protein. The sample has 380,000 or so distinct CDR3 sequences; around 33% are singletons. The sequencing input was blood. Receptors originate from a girl aged 5 to 17 with multiple sclerosis. CDR3s include the opening cysteine and the closing phenylalanine or tryptophan. A D gene is named only where the DNA matches it firmly. Expanded clones get a size class; other rows say once, few or many, or leave the size out.

clone size | D gene | J gene | CDR3 length | V gene | CDR3 DNA | CDR3 protein
few | TRBD1 | TRBJ1-6 | 16 | TRBV20-1 | TGCAGTGCAACCCGGGGCAGGGGGCCCTATAATTCACCCCTCCACTTT | CSATRGRGPYNSPLHF
few | NA | TRBJ1-1 | 16 | TRBV7-6 | TGTGCCAGCAGCGTCGGGGGGGTCCTTGGGAACACTGAAGCTTTCTTT | CASSVGGVLGNTEAFF
many | NA | TRBJ1-5 | 15 | TRBV29-1 | TGCAGCGTTGCGGACGGACTCTTGGGCAATCAGCCCCAGCATTTT | CSVADGLLGNQPQHF
few | TRBD2 | TRBJ2-1 | 15 | TRBV11-1 | TGTGCCAGCAGCTTATGGAGCGGGGAAGGGACTGAGCAGTTCTTC | CASSLWSGEGTEQFF
NA | TRBD1 | TRBJ1-2 | 12 | TRBV25-1 | TGTGCCAGCAGTGCCCAGGGGGGTGGCTACACCTTC | CASSAQGGGYTF
many | NA | TRBJ2-7 | 14 | TRBV11-2 | TGTGCCAGCAGCCCGAGGACAGTGATCTACGAGCAGTACTTC | CASSPRTVIYEQYF
few | NA | TRBJ2-1 | 11 | TRBV29-1 | TGCAGCGTTTCGTCGCGAAATGAGCAGTTCTTC | CSVSSRNEQFF
NA | TRBD1 | TRBJ1-2 | 16 | TRBV27 | TGTGCCAGCAAATCCGCCCGACAGGGCCTTGATGGTGGCTACACCTTC | CASKSARQGLDGGYTF
few | TRBD1 | TRBJ1-2 | 13 | TRBV20-1 | TGCAGTGGCCCGGGACAGGGTGGCTATGGCTACACCTTC | CSGPGQGGYGYTF
few | NA | TRBJ1-1 | 14 | TRBV25-1 | TGTGCCAGCAGTGAACCCGGACCTTTAAGGAAAGCTTTCTTT | CASSEPGPLRKAFF
NA | NA | TRBJ1-5 | 14 | TRBV6-1 | TGTGCCAGCAGCGAACCGCGGTGGAATCAGCCCCAGCATTTT | CASSEPRWNQPQHF